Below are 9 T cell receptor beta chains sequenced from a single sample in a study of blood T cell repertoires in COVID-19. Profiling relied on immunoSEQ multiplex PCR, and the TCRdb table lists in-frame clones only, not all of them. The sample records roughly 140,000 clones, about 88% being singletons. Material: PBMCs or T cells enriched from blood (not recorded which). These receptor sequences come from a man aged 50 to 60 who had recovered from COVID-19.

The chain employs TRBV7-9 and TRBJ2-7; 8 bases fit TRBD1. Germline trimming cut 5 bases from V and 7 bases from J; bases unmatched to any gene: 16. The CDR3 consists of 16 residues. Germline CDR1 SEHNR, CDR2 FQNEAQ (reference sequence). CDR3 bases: TGTGCCAGCAGCCCCAGGACAGGGACTCTCTGGGGGGAGCAGTACTTC. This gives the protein CASSPRTGTLWGEQYF.

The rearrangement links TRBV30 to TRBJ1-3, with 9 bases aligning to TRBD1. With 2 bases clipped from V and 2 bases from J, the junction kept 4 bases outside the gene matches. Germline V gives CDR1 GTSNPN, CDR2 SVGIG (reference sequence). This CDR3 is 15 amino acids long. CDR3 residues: CAWSRDRATGNTIYF. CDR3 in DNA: TGTGCCTGGAGTAGGGACAGGGCTACTGGAAACACCATATATTTT.

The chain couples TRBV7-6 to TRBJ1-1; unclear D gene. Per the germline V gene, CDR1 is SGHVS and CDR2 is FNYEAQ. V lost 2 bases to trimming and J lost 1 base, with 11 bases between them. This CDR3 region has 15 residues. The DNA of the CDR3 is TGTGCCAGCAGCTTATTGCGCCGGGGGAACACTGAAGCTTTCTTT. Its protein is CASSLLRRGNTEAFF.

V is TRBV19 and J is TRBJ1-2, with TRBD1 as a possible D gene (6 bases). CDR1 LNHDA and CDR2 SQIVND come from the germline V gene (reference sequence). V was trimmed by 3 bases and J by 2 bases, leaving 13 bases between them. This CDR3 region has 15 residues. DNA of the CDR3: TGTGCCAGTAGTATTTCAGGGGCTATCAACTATGGCTACACCTTC. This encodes CASSISGAINYGYTF.

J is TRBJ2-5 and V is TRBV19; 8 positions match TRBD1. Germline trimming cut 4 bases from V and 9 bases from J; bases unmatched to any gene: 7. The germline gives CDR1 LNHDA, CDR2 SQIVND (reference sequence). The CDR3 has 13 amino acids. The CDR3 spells CASSTNRGEAQYF. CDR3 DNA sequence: TGTGCCAGTAGTACGAACAGGGGGGAGGCCCAGTACTTC.

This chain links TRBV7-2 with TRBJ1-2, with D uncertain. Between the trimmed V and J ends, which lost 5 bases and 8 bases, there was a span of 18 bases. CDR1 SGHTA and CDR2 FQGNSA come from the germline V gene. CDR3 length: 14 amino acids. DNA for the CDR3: TGTGCCAGCAGCCTAGATTTCCCGGGCGGGGGCTACACCTTC. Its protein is CASSLDFPGGGYTF.

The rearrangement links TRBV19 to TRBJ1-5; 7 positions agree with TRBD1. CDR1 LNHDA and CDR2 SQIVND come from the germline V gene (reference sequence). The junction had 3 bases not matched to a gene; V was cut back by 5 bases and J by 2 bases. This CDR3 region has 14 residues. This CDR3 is CASSGGTGNQPQHF. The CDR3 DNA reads TGTGCCAGTAGTGGGGGGACAGGCAATCAGCCCCAGCATTTT.

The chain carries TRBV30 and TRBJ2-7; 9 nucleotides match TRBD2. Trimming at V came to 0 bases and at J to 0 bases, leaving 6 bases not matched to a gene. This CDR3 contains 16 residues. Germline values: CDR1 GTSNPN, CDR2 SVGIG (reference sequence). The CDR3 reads CAWSVLAGGPSYEQYF. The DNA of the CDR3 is TGTGCCTGGAGTGTACTGGCGGGAGGGCCCTCCTACGAGCAGTACTTC.

The chain's CDR3 is CASSMNTEAFF. CDR3 nucleotides: TGTGCCAGCAGCATGAACACTGAAGCTTTCTTT. The chain employs TRBV28 and TRBJ1-1; no clear D. CDR1 and CDR2 from the germline V gene are MDHEN and SYDVKM. This CDR3 has 11 amino acids. The V and J ends lost 6 bases and 0 bases respectively, with 2 bases between them.